This T cell receptor beta chain was profiled in a study of T cell changes during pregnancy in multiple sclerosis. Using immunoSEQ multiplex PCR, the repertoire was profiled, and TCRdb retains in-frame clones only, with some absent. Of around 55,000 clones listed, 94% are singletons. Trimming took off 0 bases at V and 0 bases at J, with 8 bases between the two ends. This CDR3 has 15 amino acids. The germline V gene encodes CDR1 ENHRY and CDR2 SYGVKD. The rearrangement links TRBV10-3 to TRBJ1-2, with a possible D match to TRBD1 (5 bases). The sequencing used CD8+ T cells from peripheral blood mononuclear cells, collected in the third trimester of pregnancy. The receptor was isolated from a female donor with multiple sclerosis, enrolled in a pregnancy study. The CDR3 sequence is CAISESDRPNYGYTF. CDR3 DNA sequence: TGTGCCATCAGTGAGTCTGACAGACCTAACTATGGCTACACCTTC.